This T cell receptor beta chain was obtained from a study of blood T cell repertoires in COVID-19. TCRdb's copy holds only in-frame clones and misses some; the assay was immunoSEQ multiplex PCR. The sample has 150,000 to 200,000 clones, approximately 81% seen once. Worth noting for this clone: At one of its ends the junction is not consistent with the germline gene, which may arise from a read error.

The source material was peripheral blood. This receptor was identified in a woman in her 70s with COVID-19, enrolled during active disease.

CDR3 in DNA: TGTGCCAGCCGTTTGGACGGACAGGCGAGGGGGAGGAACACTGAAGCTTTCTTT. It encodes CASRLDGQARGRNTEAFF. The chain joins TRBV28 to TRBJ1-1; TRBD1 matches 7 bases. This CDR3 comprises 18 residues. The germline CDR1 and CDR2 sequences are MDHEN and SYDVKM.